The 16 T cell receptor beta chains below all came from one sample that was sequenced in a study of immune heterogeneity within non-small cell lung tumors. Bulk tumor genomic DNA served as template, at 550 to 700 ng per sample. Biopsies, several per primary tumor and spaced far apart, were collected during surgery. Curative surgery was undertaken by patients, who had untreated, newly diagnosed non-small cell lung cancer. Using 32 V and 13 J primers, multiplex PCR amplified TCR beta CDR3. TCRdb recomputed calls from the multiplex PCR reads with MiXCR, one row per CDR3 protein. This table holds 3,500 or so distinct CDR3 sequences, roughly 27% found once. The sample consisted of lung tumor tissue. These receptors were collected from a man aged 55 to 70 with non-small cell lung cancer.

This clonotype was found a few times. The chain recombines TRBV20-1 with TRBJ2-7; 11 bases match TRBD2. The CDR3 contains 13 residues. The ends lost 5 bases at V and 3 bases at J; junction bases unmatched: 3. Germline CDR1 is DFQATT and CDR2 is SNEGSKA (reference sequence). The CDR3 sequence: CSAASGRLYEQYF. The CDR3 region has the DNA TGCAGTGCTGCTAGCGGGAGGCTCTACGAGCAGTACTTC.

Note on this clonotype: This may be a read error, as it is one base from a much larger clone. The rearrangement links TRBV12-3 or TRBV12-4 to TRBJ1-5; D is possibly TRBD1 (6 bases). V gave up 4 bases and J gave up 4 bases, with 8 bases separating them. This CDR3 is built from 13 residues. CDR3 sequence reads: CASSYRVNQPQHF. In nucleotides, the CDR3 is TGTGCCAGCAGTTACAGGGTAAATCAGCCCCAGCATTTT.

The chain is built from TRBV11-1 and TRBJ2-5; D possibly corresponds to TRBD1 (6 bases). Germline loops: CDR1 SGHAT, CDR2 FQDESV (reference sequence). The ends were cut back, 1 base at V and 7 bases at J, with 13 bases in the middle. CDR3 size: 14 residues. DNA of the CDR3: TGTGCCAGCAGCTTAGGTGGCCAGGGGACGACCCAGTACTTC. Protein sequence: CASSLGGQGTTQYF.

Worth noting for this clonotype: A clone one base away is much larger, so this may be a read error. The CDR3 sequence: CSARYSGVDAGELFF. The DNA of the CDR3 is TGCAGTGCTAGGTATAGCGGGGTGGACGCCGGGGAGCTGTTTTTT. The rearrangement links TRBV20-1 to TRBJ2-2; TRBD2 aligns across 8 bases. The CDR3 consists of 15 residues. Germline trimming cut 3 bases from V and 6 bases from J; bases unmatched to any gene: 9. Germline V lookup: CDR1 DFQATT, CDR2 SNEGSKA (reference sequence).

This clonotype was recorded a few times. The rearrangement joins TRBV27 to TRBJ2-6; possible D gene TRBD1, 5 bases. Germline values: CDR1 MNHEY, CDR2 SMNVEV (reference sequence). The CDR3 loop spans 17 amino acids. Trimming pared 5 bases from V and 0 bases from J, leaving 14 bases between. This chain's CDR3 is CASSTDLQVSGANVLTF. The CDR3 coding sequence is TGTGCCAGCAGTACAGACTTACAGGTCTCTGGGGCCAACGTCCTGACTTTC.

This clonotype was recorded a few times. J is TRBJ2-1 and V is TRBV20-1; D is uncertain. Germline V gene sequence: CDR1 DFQATT, CDR2 SNEGSKA (reference sequence). V shed 6 bases and J shed 4 bases, with 4 bases lying between them. The CDR3 spans 10 residues. CDR3 residues: CSAFYNEQFF. DNA for the CDR3: TGCAGTGCCTTTTACAATGAGCAGTTCTTC.

The chain joins TRBV12-3 or TRBV12-4 to TRBJ2-1, with D possibly TRBD2 on 5 matching bases. There are 15 residues in the CDR3. Trimming shortened V by 3 bases and J by 0 bases, and 9 bases separated the two germline ends. This CDR3 is CASSFVGSSYNEQFF. In nucleotides, the CDR3 is TGTGCCAGCAGTTTTGTGGGGAGCTCCTACAATGAGCAGTTCTTC.

This clonotype was observed a handful of times. CDR3 sequence: CASSEWGDRTPELNQPQHF. In DNA form, the CDR3 reads TGTGCCAGCAGTGAATGGGGTGACAGAACCCCCGAACTCAATCAGCCCCAGCATTTT. V is TRBV6-1 and J is TRBJ1-5, with a possible D match to TRBD1 (5 bases). V was pared by 2 bases and J by 3 bases, with 23 bases between. CDR1 is MNHNS and CDR2 is SASEGT in the germline V gene. The CDR3 sequence is 19 residues long.

This clonotype counts as medium-sized. The genes are TRBV12-3 or TRBV12-4 and TRBJ2-2; 10 bases match TRBD1. J gave up 5 bases and V 3 bases, and 3 bases lay outside the gene matches. The CDR3 runs to 15 residues. DNA for the CDR3: TGTGCCAGCAGTTTGACAGGGGGCTCGACCGGGGAGCTGTTTTTT. Translated, it gives CASSLTGGSTGELFF.

The V gene is TRBV6-1, the J gene TRBJ2-2, with a tentative D call TRBD1 (5 bases). Germline lookup yields CDR1 MNHNS and CDR2 SASEGT. The CDR3 is 12 residues long. Deletions cut 4 bases from V and 6 bases from J, with 6 bases between. This chain's CDR3 is CASSGGAGELFF. The CDR3 region has the DNA TGTGCCAGCAGTGGGGGCGCCGGGGAGCTGTTTTTT.

About this clonotype itself: A clone one base away is much larger, so this may be a read error. This sequence joins TRBV7-4 and TRBJ1-2, with D possibly matching TRBD1 (6 bases). The CDR3 runs 14 residues. In germline, CDR1 is SGHVT, CDR2 SQSDAQ. The CDR3 reads CASSPVPGAHGYSF. CDR3 coding DNA: TGTGCCAGCAGCCCAGTTCCGGGGGCGCACGGCTACTCCTTC. The complete variable domain, with remaining parts taken from reference TRBV7-4 and TRBJ1-2, reads GAGVSQSPRYKVAKRGRDVALRCDSISGHVTLYWYRQTLGQGSEVLTYSQSDAQRDKSGRPSGRFSAERPERSVSTLKIQRTEQGDSAVYLCASSPVPGAHGYSFGSGTRLTVV.

Concerning this clonotype: At one boundary the junction diverges from the germline segment, which might be a read error. The CDR3 DNA follows: TGTGCCACCAGTGACATCACTCGCGAGACCCAGTACTTC. Protein: CATSDITRETQYF. This chain connects TRBV2 to TRBJ2-5; D is uncertain. This CDR3 contains 13 residues. CDR1 is SNHLY, CDR2 FYNNEI, per germline.

The chain carries TRBV9 and TRBJ2-3; 8 bases match TRBD2. The junction had 13 bases not matched to a gene; V was cut back by 3 bases and J by 1 base. This CDR3 has 18 residues. Germline CDR1 SGDLS, CDR2 YYNGEE. Here the CDR3 reads CASSGGGTRAGGTDTQYF. CDR3 bases: TGTGCCAGCAGCGGAGGCGGGACAAGAGCGGGGGGCACAGATACGCAGTATTTT.

To note about this clonotype: A read error may be the cause here, since a much bigger clone is one base away. The chain is built from TRBV9 and TRBJ2-7, with 9 bases that match TRBD2. CDR1 is SGDLS, CDR2 YYNGEE, per germline. The CDR3 extends over 16 amino acids. The junction had 14 bases not matched to a gene; V was cut back by 4 bases and J by 6 bases. The CDR3 sequence: CASSSSLLAGILEQYF. The CDR3 DNA reads as TGTGCCAGCAGCTCTTCCCTTCTAGCGGGAATCCTCGAGCAGTACTTC.

Remarks on this clonotype: This could be a read error, since a much larger clone is one nucleotide away. The chain combines TRBV6-1 with TRBJ2-1, with TRBD2 as a possible D gene (6 bases). V lost 0 bases and J 8 bases, leaving 23 bases between the germline ends. Germline CDR1 reads MNHNS; CDR2 reads SASEGT. This CDR3 is 18 amino acids long. The CDR3 nucleotides are TGTGCCAGCAGTGAAGCGCTTCGGGCTAGCGCGAGTCGCCATGAGCAGTTCTTC. Translating gives CASSEALRASASRHEQFF.

In regard to this clonotype: Mismatch with germline at one junction end may stem from a read error. The chain recombines TRBV5-1 with TRBJ2-7, with a weak D call TRBD2 (5 bases). Germline V gene lookup returns CDR1 SGHRS and CDR2 YFSETQ. This CDR3 is built from 15 residues. CDR3 coding DNA: TGCGCCAGCAGCTTGGGGACCCAGAACCTGGGAGAGCAGTGCTTC. Translated: CASSLGTQNLGEQCF.